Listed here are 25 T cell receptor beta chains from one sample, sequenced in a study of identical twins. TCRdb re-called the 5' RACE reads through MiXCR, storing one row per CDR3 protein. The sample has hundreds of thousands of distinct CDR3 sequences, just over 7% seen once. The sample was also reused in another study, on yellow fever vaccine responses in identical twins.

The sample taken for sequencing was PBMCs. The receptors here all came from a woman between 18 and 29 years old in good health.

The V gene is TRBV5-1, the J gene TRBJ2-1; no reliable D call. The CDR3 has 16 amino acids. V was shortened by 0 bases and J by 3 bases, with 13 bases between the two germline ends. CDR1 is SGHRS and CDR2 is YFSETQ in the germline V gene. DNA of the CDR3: TGCGCCAGCAGCTTGGCCGGTGGGGTAGTCTACAATGAGCAGTTCTTC. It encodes CASSLAGGVVYNEQFF.

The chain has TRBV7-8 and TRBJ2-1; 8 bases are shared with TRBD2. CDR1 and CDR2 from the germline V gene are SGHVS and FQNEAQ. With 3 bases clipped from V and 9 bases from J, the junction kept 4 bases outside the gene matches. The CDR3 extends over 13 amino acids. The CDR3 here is CASSFSGSTEQFF. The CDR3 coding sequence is TGTGCCAGCAGCTTCAGCGGGAGCACTGAGCAGTTCTTC.

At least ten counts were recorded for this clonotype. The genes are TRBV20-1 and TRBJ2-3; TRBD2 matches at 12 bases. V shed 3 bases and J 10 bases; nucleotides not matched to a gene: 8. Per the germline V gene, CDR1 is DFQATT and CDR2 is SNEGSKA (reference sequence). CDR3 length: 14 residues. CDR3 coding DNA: TGCAGTGCTAGCACTAGCGGGAGGAAGGGGGCGCAGTATTTT. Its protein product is CSASTSGRKGAQYF.

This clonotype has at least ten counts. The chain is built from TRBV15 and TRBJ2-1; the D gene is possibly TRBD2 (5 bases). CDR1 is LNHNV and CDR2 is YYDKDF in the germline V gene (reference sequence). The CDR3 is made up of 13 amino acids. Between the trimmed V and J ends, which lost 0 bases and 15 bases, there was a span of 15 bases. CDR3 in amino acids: CATSRDSAGFGFF. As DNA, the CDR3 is TGTGCCACCAGCAGAGATTCCGCGGGTTTTGGGTTCTTC.

The CDR3 DNA sequence: TGTGCCAGCAGCGAGGGGGGTCTAAATGAGCAGTTCTTC. Translation gives CASSEGGLNEQFF. The chain is built from TRBV9 and TRBJ2-1, with D perhaps being TRBD1 or TRBD2 (6 bases each). V was trimmed by 3 bases and J by 7 bases, leaving 11 bases between them. The CDR3 is made up of 13 amino acids. Germline CDR1 and CDR2: SGDLS and YYNGEE.

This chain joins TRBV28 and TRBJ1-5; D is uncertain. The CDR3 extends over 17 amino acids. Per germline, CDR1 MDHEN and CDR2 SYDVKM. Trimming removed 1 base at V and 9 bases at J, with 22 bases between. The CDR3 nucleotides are TGTGCCAGCAGTTTATCGGGGTGGACGGCAGCAGCTGCGCCCCAGCATTTT. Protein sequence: CASSLSGWTAAAAPQHF.

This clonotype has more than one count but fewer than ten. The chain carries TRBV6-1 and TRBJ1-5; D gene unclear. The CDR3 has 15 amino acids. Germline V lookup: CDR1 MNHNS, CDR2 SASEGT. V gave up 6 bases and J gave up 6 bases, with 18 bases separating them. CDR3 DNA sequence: TGTGCCAGCAGCCCAATCCGGGCGACGGCTCAGCCCCAGCATTTT. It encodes CASSPIRATAQPQHF.

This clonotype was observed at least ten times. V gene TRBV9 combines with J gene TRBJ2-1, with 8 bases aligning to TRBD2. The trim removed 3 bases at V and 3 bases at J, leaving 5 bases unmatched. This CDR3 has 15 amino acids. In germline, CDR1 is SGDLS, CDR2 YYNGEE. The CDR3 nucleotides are TGTGCCAGCAGCGGGGCGGGAGGACTCTACAATGAGCAGTTCTTC. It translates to CASSGAGGLYNEQFF.

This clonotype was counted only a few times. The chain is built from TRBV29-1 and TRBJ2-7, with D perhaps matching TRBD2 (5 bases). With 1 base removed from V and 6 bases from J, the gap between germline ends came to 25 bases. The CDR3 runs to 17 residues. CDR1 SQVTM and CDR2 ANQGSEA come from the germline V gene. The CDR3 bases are TGCAGCGTTGAAGTTCAATCTCGGGCTAGCCGTTGTAGCGAGCAGTACGTC. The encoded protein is CSVEVQSRASRCSEQYV.

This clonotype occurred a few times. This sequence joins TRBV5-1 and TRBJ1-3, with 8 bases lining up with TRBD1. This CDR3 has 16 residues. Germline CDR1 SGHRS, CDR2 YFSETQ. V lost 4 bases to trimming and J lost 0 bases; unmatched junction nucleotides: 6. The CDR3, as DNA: TGCGCCAGCAGCAGAGGACAGGGTCTCTCTGGAAACACCATATATTTT. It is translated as CASSRGQGLSGNTIYF.

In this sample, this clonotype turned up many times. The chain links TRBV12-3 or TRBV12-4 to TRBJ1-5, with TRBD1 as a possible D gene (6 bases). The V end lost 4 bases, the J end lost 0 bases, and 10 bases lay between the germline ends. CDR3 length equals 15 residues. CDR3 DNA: TGTGCCAGCAGTTCCGACAGGTATAGCAATCAGCCCCAGCATTTT. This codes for CASSSDRYSNQPQHF.

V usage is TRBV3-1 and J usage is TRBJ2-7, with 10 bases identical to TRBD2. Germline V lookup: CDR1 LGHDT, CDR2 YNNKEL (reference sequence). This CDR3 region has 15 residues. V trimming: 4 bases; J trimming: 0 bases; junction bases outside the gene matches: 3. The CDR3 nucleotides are TGTGCCAGCAGCCGAGGGACTAGCGTCTCCTACGAGCAGTACTTC. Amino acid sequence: CASSRGTSVSYEQYF.

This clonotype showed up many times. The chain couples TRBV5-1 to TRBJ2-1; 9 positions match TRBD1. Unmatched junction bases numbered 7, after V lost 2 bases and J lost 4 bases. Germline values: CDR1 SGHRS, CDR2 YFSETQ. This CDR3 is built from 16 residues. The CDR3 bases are TGCGCCAGCAGCTTCCAACAGGGGGCGAAGTACAATGAGCAGTTCTTC. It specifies CASSFQQGAKYNEQFF.

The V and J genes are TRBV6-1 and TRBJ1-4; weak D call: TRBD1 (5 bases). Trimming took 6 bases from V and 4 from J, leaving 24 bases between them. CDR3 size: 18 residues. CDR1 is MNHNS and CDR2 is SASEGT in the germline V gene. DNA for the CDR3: TGTGCCAGCAGGCACTACAGGAAGGCGACAGCGATTAATGAAAAACTGTTTTTT. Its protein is CASRHYRKATAINEKLFF.

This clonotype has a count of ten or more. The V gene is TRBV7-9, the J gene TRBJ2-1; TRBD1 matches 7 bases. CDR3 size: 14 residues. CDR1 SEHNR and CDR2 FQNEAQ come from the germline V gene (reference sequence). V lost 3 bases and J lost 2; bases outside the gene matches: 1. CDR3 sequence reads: CASSFGQAYNEQFF. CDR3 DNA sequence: TGTGCCAGCAGCTTCGGACAGGCCTACAATGAGCAGTTCTTC.

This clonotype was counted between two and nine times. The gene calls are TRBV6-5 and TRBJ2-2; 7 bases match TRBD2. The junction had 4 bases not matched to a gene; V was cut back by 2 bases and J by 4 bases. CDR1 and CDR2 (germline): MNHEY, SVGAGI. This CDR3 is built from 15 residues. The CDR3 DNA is TGTGCCAGCAGTTACCCCAGGGAGGGCACCGGGGAGCTGTTTTTT. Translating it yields CASSYPREGTGELFF.

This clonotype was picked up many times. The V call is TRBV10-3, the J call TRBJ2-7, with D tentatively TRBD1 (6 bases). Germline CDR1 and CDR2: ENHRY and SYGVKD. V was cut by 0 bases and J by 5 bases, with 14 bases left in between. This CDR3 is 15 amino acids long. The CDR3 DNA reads TGTGCCATCAGTGAGTCGGCAGGGGTTAAGGACGAGCAGTACTTC. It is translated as CAISESAGVKDEQYF.

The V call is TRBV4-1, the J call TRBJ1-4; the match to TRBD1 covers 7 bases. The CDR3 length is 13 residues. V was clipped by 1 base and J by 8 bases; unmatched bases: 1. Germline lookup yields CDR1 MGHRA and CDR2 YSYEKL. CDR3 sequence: CASSQADREKLFF. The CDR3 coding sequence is TGCGCCAGCAGCCAAGCGGACAGGGAAAAACTGTTTTTT.

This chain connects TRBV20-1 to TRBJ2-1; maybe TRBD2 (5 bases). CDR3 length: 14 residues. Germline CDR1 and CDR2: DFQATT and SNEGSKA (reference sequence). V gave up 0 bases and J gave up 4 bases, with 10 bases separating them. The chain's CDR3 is CSARDIGSYNEQFF. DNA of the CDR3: TGCAGTGCTAGAGATATTGGGAGTTACAATGAGCAGTTCTTC.

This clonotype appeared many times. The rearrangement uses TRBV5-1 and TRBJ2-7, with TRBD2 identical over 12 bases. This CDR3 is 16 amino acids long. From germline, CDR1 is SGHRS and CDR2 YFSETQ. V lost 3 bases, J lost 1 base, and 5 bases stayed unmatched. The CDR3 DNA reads TGCGCCAGCAGCTCTGGGACTAGCGGGTTTTCCTACGAGCAGTACTTC. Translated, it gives CASSSGTSGFSYEQYF.

In DNA, the CDR3 is TGTGCCACTCCGGGACAGGGGGATGGCTACACCTTC. Translating it yields CATPGQGDGYTF. The genes are TRBV15 and TRBJ1-2; TRBD1 matches 11 bases. V shed 9 bases, J shed 6 bases, and the junction held 3 bases outside the gene matches. Germline CDR1 is LNHNV and CDR2 is YYDKDF (reference sequence). The CDR3 is 12 amino acids.

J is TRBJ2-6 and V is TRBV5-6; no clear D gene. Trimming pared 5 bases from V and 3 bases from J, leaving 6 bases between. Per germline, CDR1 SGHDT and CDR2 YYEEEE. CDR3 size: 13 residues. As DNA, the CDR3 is TGTGCCAGCAGGGAAAATGGGGCCAACGTCCTGACTTTC. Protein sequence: CASRENGANVLTF. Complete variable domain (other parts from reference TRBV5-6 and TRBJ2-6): DAGVTQSPTHLIKTRGQQVTLRCSPKSGHDTVSWYQQALGQGPQFIFQYYEEEERQRGNFPDRFSGHQFPNYSSELNVNALLLGDSALYLCASRENGANVLTFGAGSRLTVL.

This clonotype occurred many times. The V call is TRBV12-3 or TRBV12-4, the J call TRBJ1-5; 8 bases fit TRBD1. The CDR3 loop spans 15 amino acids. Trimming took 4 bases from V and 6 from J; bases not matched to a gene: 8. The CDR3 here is CASSSLDREVQPQHF. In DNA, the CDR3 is TGTGCCAGCAGTTCCCTGGACAGGGAGGTTCAGCCCCAGCATTTT.

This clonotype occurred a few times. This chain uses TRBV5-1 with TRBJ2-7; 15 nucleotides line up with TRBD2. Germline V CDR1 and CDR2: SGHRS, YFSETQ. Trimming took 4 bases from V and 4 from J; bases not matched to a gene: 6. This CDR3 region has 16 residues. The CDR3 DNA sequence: TGCGCCAGCAGCACCGGACTAGCGGGGGGGGGATACGAGCAGTACGTC. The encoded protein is CASSTGLAGGGYEQYV.

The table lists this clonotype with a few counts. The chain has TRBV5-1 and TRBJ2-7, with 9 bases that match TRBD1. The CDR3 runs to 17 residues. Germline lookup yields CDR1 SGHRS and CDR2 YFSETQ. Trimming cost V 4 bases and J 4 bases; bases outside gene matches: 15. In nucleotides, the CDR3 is TGCGCCAGCAGCAGGTTTTTAGTACAGGGGGCTGGATACGAGCAGTACTTC. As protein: CASSRFLVQGAGYEQYF. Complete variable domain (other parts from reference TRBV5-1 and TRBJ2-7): KAGVTQTPRYLIKTRGQQVTLSCSPISGHRSVSWYQQTPGQGLQFLFEYFSETQRNKGNFPGRFSGRQFSNSRSEMNVSTLELGDSALYLCASSRFLVQGAGYEQYFGPGTRLTVT.